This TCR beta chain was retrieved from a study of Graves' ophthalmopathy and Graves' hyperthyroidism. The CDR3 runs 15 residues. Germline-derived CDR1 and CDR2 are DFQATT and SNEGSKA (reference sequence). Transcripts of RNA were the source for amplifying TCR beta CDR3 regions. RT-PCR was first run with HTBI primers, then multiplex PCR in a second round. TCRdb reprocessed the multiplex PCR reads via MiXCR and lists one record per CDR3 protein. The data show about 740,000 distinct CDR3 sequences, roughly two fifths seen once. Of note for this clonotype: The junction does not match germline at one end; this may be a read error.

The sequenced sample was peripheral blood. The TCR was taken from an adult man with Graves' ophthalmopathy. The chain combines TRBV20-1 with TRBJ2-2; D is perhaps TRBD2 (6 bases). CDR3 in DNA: TGCAGTGCTAGAGATGGAGGGGCCCACACCGGGAAGCTGTTTTTT. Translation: CSARDGGAHTGKLFF.